Listed below are T cell receptor beta chains from one sample, sequenced in a study of shared clonotypes between healthy human individuals. The assay was immunoSEQ multiplex PCR, and TCRdb's table has in-frame clones only and misses some. The repertoire holds about 1.1 million clones, 75% to 80% seen once, with more than 0.55% in the top ten. The specimen was memory CD4+ T cells from PBMCs. These TCRs come from a man aged 18-30 years in good health. Some clones in this sample may be carry-over from other donors' samples. CDR3s leave out the opening cysteine and the closing phenylalanine or tryptophan.

CDR3 protein	V gene	J gene
ASRQGGGYT	TRBV2	TRBJ1-2
AWSRRNEQF	TRBV30	TRBJ2-1
ASSQPLKGTNTGELF	TRBV4-1	TRBJ2-2
SVLGQEETQY	TRBV29-1	TRBJ2-5
ASSPQGSKNIQY	TRBV18	TRBJ2-4
ASSSPGQRQETQY	TRBV28	TRBJ2-5
ASSLGVSRVSRYEQY	TRBV11-1	TRBJ2-7
ASSFSPGRANNEKLF	TRBV5-1	TRBJ1-4
ASSFRAGGSTDTQY	TRBV7-8	TRBJ2-3
ASSPTGFPETQY	TRBV2	TRBJ2-5
ASSVATGNTEAF	TRBV9	TRBJ1-1
ASSPHTGELF	TRBV11-2	TRBJ2-2
AISEGSGGELF	TRBV10-3	TRBJ2-2
ASIPRTGVYEQY	TRBV2	TRBJ2-7
ASSLDGGHGGSGHGYT	TRBV5-4	TRBJ1-2
ASSKVGPGTVNTGELF	TRBV21-1	TRBJ2-2
ASSIPARFATNEKLF	TRBV19	TRBJ1-4
ASTSGGTGSGELF	TRBV28	TRBJ2-2
ASGSGISGEQF	TRBV10-1	TRBJ2-1
ASSALSSNQPQH	TRBV2	TRBJ1-5
ASSLGMGDQPQH	TRBV5-6	TRBJ1-5
ASSATNRYTEAF	TRBV14	TRBJ1-1